This T cell receptor (beta chain) was sequenced during a study of blood T cell repertoires in COVID-19. On the study more broadly: The study drew acute and convalescent COVID-19 samples from the United States, Italy and Spain.

Participants came from about 24 US areas, aged roughly 18 to 89 years. Trimming took 3 bases from V and 1 from J, leaving 18 bases between them. The CDR3 extends over 16 amino acids. Germline V gives CDR1 SQVTM, CDR2 ANQGSEA. Per the original data handling: Using reference gene primer amplification, nucleated cell counts were estimated. Only in-frame clones appear in the TCRdb table, and some are missing; sequencing was by immunoSEQ multiplex PCR. That table is the source of V, J and clone size, and D and trimming were worked out from the DNA. The sample has more than 150,000 clones; about 80% are singletons.

The gene calls are TRBV29-1 and TRBJ2-5; TRBD2 might be the D (7 bases). Sample: PBMCs or T cells enriched from blood (not recorded which). This clonotype was sampled from a man aged 60-69 years who had been exposed to COVID-19. The CDR3 spells CSVDGAGARTQETQYF. The CDR3 bases are TGCAGCGTTGATGGGGCGGGGGCCCGTACCCAAGAGACCCAGTACTTC.